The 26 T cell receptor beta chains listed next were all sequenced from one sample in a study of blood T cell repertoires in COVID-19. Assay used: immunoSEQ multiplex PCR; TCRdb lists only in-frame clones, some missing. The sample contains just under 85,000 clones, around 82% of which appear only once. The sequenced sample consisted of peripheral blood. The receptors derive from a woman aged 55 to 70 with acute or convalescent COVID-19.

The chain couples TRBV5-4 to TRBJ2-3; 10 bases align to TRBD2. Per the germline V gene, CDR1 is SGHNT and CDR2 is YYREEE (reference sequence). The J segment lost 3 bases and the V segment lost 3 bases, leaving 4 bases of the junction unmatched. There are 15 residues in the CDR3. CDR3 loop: CASSSASGRTDTQYF. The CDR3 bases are TGTGCCAGCAGCTCCGCTAGCGGGAGAACAGATACGCAGTATTTT.

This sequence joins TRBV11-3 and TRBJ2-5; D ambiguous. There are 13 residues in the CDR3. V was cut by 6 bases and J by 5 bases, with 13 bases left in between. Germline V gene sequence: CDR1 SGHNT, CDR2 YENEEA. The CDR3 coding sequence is TGTGCCAGCAGGACTTTTGTTGGCGAGACCCAGTACTTC. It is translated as CASRTFVGETQYF.

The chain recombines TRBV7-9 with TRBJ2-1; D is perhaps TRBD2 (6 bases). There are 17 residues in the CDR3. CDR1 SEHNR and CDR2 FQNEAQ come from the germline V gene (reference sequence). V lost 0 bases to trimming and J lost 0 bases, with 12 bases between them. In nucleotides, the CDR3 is TGTGCCAGCAGCTTAGCGGCTTCCGGGGGCTCCTACAATGAGCAGTTCTTC. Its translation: CASSLAASGGSYNEQFF.

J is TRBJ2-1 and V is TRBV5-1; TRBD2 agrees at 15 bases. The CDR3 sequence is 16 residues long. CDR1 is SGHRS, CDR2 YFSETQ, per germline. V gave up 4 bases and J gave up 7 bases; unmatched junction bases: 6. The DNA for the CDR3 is TGCGCCAGCAGCAGCCGGACTAGCGGGGGGGCAAATGAGCAGTTCTTC. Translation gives CASSSRTSGGANEQFF. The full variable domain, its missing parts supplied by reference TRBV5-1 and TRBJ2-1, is KAGVTQTPRYLIKTRGQQVTLSCSPISGHRSVSWYQQTPGQGLQFLFEYFSETQRNKGNFPGRFSGRQFSNSRSEMNVSTLELGDSALYLCASSSRTSGGANEQFFGPGTRLTVL.

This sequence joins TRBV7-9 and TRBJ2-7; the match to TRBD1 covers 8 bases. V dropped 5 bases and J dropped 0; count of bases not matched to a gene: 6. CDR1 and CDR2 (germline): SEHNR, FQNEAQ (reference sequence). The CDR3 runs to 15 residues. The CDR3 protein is CASSPGQGRSYEQYF. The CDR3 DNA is TGTGCCAGCAGCCCCGGACAGGGTCGCTCCTACGAGCAGTACTTC.

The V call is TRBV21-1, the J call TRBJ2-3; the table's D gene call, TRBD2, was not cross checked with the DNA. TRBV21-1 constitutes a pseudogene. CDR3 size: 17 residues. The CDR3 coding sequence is TGTGCCAGCAGCAAAACGGGCGGGACCGACGGCCCAGATACGCAGTATTTT. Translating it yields CASSKTGGTDGPDTQYF.

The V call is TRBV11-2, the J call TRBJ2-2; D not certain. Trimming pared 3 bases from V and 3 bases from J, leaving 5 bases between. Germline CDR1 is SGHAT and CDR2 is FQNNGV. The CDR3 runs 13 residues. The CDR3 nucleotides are TGTGCCAGCAGCTTCGTGTACACCGGGGAGCTGTTTTTT. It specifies CASSFVYTGELFF. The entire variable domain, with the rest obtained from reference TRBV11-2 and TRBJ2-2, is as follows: EAGVAQSPRYKIIEKRQSVAFWCNPISGHATLYWYQQILGQGPKLLIQFQNNGVVDDSQLPKDRFSAERLKGVDSTLKIQPAKLEDSAVYLCASSFVYTGELFFGEGSRLTVL.

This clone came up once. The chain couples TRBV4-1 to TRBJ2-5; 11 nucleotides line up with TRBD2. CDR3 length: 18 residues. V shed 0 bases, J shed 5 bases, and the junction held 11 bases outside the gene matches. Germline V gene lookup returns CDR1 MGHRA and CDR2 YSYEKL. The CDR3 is CASSQEGGSGGAFETQYF. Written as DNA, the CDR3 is TGCGCCAGCAGCCAAGAGGGTGGTAGCGGGGGGGCTTTCGAGACCCAGTACTTC.

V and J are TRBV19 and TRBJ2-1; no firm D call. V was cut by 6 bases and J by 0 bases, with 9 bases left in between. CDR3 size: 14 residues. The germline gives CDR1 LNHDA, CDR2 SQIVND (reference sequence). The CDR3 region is CASSPPGSYNEQFF. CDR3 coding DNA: TGTGCCAGTAGCCCTCCAGGCTCCTACAATGAGCAGTTCTTC.

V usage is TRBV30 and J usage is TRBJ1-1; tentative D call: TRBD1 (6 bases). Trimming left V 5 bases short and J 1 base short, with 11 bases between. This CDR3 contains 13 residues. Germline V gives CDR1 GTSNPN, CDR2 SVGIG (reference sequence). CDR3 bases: TGTGCCTGGGGTGAAGGGGGGAACACTGAAGCTTTCTTT. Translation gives CAWGEGGNTEAFF.

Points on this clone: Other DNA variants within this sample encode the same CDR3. The CDR3 here is CASSLQGNTEAFF. CDR3 DNA sequence: TGCGCCAGCAGCTTGCAGGGGAACACTGAAGCTTTCTTT. The gene calls are TRBV5-1 and TRBJ1-1; a weak D match, TRBD1 (5 bases). The ends were cut back, 1 base at V and 1 base at J, with 5 bases in the middle. The CDR3 length is 13 residues. Germline CDR1 reads SGHRS; CDR2 reads YFSETQ.

CDR3 in DNA: TGTGCCAGCAGCGATGGGACAGATTCCTACGAGCAGTACTTC. Its translation: CASSDGTDSYEQYF. The J gene is TRBJ2-7, the V gene TRBV9, with 7 bases identical to TRBD1. CDR3 length equals 14 residues. Germline V gene lookup returns CDR1 SGDLS and CDR2 YYNGEE. J gave up 1 base and V 3 bases, and 4 bases lay outside the gene matches.

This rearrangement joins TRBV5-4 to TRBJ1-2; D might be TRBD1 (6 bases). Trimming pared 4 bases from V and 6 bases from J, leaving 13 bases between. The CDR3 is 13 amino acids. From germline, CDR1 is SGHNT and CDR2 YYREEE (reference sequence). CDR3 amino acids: CASSPDSHHGYTF. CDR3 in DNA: TGTGCCAGCAGCCCGGACAGCCATCATGGCTACACCTTC.

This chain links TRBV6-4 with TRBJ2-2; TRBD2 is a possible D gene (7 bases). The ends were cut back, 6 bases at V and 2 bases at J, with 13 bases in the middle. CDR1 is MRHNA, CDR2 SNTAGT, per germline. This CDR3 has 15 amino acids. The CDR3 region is CASSPGGGNTGELFF. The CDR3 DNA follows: TGTGCCAGCAGCCCCGGCGGGGGCAACACCGGGGAGCTGTTTTTT.

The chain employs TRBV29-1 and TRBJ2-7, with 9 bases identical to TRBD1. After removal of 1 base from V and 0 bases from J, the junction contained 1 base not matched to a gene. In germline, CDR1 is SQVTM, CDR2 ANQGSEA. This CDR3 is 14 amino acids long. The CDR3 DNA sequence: TGCAGCGTTGAAGGACAGGGGGACTCCTACGAGCAGTACTTC. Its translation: CSVEGQGDSYEQYF.

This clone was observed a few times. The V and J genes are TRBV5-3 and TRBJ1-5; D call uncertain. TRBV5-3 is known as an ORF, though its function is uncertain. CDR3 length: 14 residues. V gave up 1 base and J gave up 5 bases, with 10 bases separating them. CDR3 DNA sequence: TGTGCCAGAAGCTTGAGAGGCGGATATCAGCCCCAGCATTTT. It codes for CARSLRGGYQPQHF.

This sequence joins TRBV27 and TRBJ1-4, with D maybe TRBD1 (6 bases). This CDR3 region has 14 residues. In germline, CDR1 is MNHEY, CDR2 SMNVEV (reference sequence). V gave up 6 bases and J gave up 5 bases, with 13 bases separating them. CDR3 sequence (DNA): TGTGCCAGCAGGTCAGCAGGGGAGAATGAAAAACTGTTTTTT. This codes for CASRSAGENEKLFF.

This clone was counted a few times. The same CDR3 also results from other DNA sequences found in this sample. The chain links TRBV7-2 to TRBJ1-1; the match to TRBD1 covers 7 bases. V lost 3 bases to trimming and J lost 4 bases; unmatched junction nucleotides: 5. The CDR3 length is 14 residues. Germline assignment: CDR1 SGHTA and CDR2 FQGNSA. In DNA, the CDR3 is TGTGCCAGCAGCTTGGACAACAGGGGCACTGAAGCTTTCTTT. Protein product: CASSLDNRGTEAFF.

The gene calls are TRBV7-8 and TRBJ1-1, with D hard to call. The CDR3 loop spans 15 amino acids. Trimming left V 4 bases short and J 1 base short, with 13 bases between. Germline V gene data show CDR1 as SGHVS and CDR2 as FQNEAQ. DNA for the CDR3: TGTGCCAGCAGCTCAATGGCTGGGCCGAACACTGAAGCTTTCTTT. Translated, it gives CASSSMAGPNTEAFF.

The DNA for the CDR3 is TGTGCCAGCAGTGTCGGACAGGGGCTCAACTACAATGAGCAGTTCTTC. This encodes CASSVGQGLNYNEQFF. This chain links TRBV6-1 with TRBJ2-1, with TRBD1 matching 9 bases. CDR1 is MNHNS and CDR2 is SASEGT in the germline V gene. This CDR3 comprises 16 residues. Losses at the gene ends were 4 bases for V and 3 bases for J; bases not matched to a gene: 7.

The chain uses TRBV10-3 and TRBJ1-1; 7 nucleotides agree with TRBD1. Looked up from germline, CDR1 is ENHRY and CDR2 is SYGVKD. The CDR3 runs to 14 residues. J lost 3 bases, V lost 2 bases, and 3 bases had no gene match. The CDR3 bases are TGTGCCATCAGTGAGACCGGGACAGACACTGAAGCTTTCTTT. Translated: CAISETGTDTEAFF.

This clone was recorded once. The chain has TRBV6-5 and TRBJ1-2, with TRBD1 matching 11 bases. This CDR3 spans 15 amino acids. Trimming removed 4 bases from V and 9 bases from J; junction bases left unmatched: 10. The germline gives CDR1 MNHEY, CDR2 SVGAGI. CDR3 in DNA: TGTGCCAGCAGTTTCCTACCGGGACAGGGGGAGAGCTACACCTTC. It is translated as CASSFLPGQGESYTF.

Here the CDR3 reads CASSLSGQGARSYGYTF. As DNA, the CDR3 is TGTGCCAGCAGTTTATCGGGACAGGGGGCGCGGAGCTATGGCTACACCTTC. V usage is TRBV27 and J usage is TRBJ1-2; 12 nucleotides align to TRBD1. The CDR3 length is 17 residues. The ends lost 0 bases at V and 4 bases at J; junction bases unmatched: 6. From germline, CDR1 is MNHEY and CDR2 SMNVEV (reference sequence).

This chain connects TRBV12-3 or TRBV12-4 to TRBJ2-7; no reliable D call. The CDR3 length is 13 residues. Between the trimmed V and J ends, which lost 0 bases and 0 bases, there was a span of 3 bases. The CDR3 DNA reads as TGTGCCAGCAGTTTAGCGAGCTCCTACGAGCAGTACTTC. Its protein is CASSLASSYEQYF.

The CDR3 DNA follows: TGTGCCAGCAGCCAGGGGTGGGACAGTGAAGCTTTCTTT. Encoded protein: CASSQGWDSEAFF. This chain connects TRBV3-1 (or the pseudogene TRBV3-2) to TRBJ1-1, with 7 positions matching TRBD1. The CDR3 runs to 13 residues. Trimming cost V 3 bases and J 7 bases; bases outside gene matches: 5. CDR1 and CDR2 from the germline V gene are LGHDT and YNNKEL (reference sequence).

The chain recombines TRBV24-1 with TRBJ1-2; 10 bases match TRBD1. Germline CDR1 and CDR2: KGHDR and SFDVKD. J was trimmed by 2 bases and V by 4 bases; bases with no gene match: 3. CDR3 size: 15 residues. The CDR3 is CATSERTGGNYGYTF. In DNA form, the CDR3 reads TGTGCCACCAGTGAACGGACAGGGGGAAACTATGGCTACACCTTC.